The clone carrying this TCR beta chain was detected ten times or more. Its antigen is unidentified. The CDR3 covers 12 residues. Germline CDR1 is KGHSY and CDR2 is FQNENV. Trimming stripped 4 bases from V and 3 bases from J, with 5 bases between. Time point given: longitudinal time-point 3. These data belong to a study of neurological immune-mediated disorders. The study, taken as a whole, reports: None of the CDR3 amino acid sequences of expanded clones recurred across subjects, suggesting private repertoires in all groups.

The cDNA came from 5'RACE, which used 10-nucleotide random UMIs. The output of every sequencing run, over 190 million TCR-beta sequences, came from 15-18 subjects. TCRdb itself ran the 5' RACE reads through MiXCR, one entry per CDR3 protein. This table has 53,000 or so distinct CDR3 sequences, roughly 8% appearing once. The chain carries TRBV16 and TRBJ2-3; D unclear. The TCR was taken from a woman aged 40-49 years in good health. Sequenced material: PBMCs. The CDR3 region is CASSPGTDTQYF. The CDR3 bases are TGTGCCAGCAGCCCAGGAACAGATACGCAGTATTTT.